The 28 T cell receptor beta chains below all came from one sample that was sequenced in a study of PD-1 blockade in classical Hodgkin lymphoma. The method was immunoSEQ multiplex PCR; TCRdb's version includes in-frame clones alone and lacks a portion of them. The sample holds approximately 6,800 clones, about 60% seen once. As for time point: cycle 4 day 1 (C4D1), after five to seven weeks of nivolumab. Patients all relapsed after autologous stem cell transplantation, and there was variation in brentuximab vedotin exposure. Thawed PBMCs were the source of CD8+ T cells, obtained through magnetic negative selection. The sample in question was CD8+ T cells from blood, obtained before the fourth cycle of nivolumab. The receptors come from a human donor with classical Hodgkin lymphoma.

This clone is large within its sample. The V call is TRBV14, the J call TRBJ2-7; TRBD2 matches 8 bases. CDR3 length: 15 residues. The V gene's germline CDR1 is SGHDN and CDR2 FVKESK. The V and J ends lost 4 bases and 6 bases, in that order; junction bases with no gene match: 11. CDR3 DNA sequence: TGTGCCAGCAGCCCTACTCCGGGACTAGTTTCCGAGCAGTACTTC. Translated: CASSPTPGLVSEQYF. Filled out from reference TRBV14 and TRBJ2-7, the complete variable domain reads EAGVTQFPSHSVIEKGQTVTLRCDPISGHDNLYWYRRVMGKEIKFLLHFVKESKQDESGMPNNRFLAERTGGTYSTLKVQPAELEDSGVYFCASSPTPGLVSEQYFGPGTRLTVT.

The chain is built from TRBV5-1 and TRBJ1-2; tentative D call: TRBD1 (5 bases). Trimming cost V 2 bases and J 3 bases, with 14 bases left between them. The CDR3 is made up of 15 amino acids. CDR1 and CDR2 (germline): SGHRS, YFSETQ. CDR3 nucleotides: TGCGCCAGCAGCTTCTCTGGCAGGGATGACTATGGCTACACCTTC. It translates to CASSFSGRDDYGYTF.

The chain recombines TRBV18 with TRBJ1-1; unclear D gene. The CDR3 totals 14 residues. Germline values: CDR1 KGHSH, CDR2 LQKENI. V was shortened by 3 bases and J by 2 bases, with 10 bases between the two germline ends. CDR3 nucleotides: TGTGCCAGCTCACCGGCGCTGCAAAACACTGAAGCTTTCTTT. Translated, it gives CASSPALQNTEAFF.

V usage is TRBV7-9 and J usage is TRBJ2-1, with TRBD1 identical over 11 bases. V trimming: 0 bases; J trimming: 4 bases; junction bases outside the gene matches: 11. The germline V gene has CDR1 SEHNR and CDR2 FQNEAQ (reference sequence). This CDR3 region has 19 residues. CDR3 in amino acids: CASSLALGTGGPRYNEQFF. The CDR3 DNA reads as TGTGCCAGCAGCTTAGCGCTCGGGACAGGGGGGCCCCGGTACAATGAGCAGTTCTTC.

On this clone: Given a far larger clone just one base away, this is likely a sequencing read error. V usage is TRBV5-2 and J usage is TRBJ1-5. TRBV5-2 is listed as a pseudogene. There are 15 residues in the CDR3. DNA of the CDR3: TGTGCCAGCAGCCACGCCTTCAATAGCAATCAGCCCCAGCATTTT. Its translation: CASSHAFNSNQPQHF.

This chain joins TRBV13 and TRBJ2-6; D is possibly TRBD2 (6 bases). This CDR3 has 17 residues. The V and J ends lost 3 bases and 0 bases respectively, with 12 bases between them. Germline V gene sequence: CDR1 PRHDT, CDR2 FYEKMQ (reference sequence). This CDR3 is CASSFGGSPSGANVLTF. The CDR3 region has the DNA TGTGCCAGCAGCTTTGGGGGGAGTCCCTCTGGGGCCAACGTCCTGACTTTC. Using reference TRBV13 and TRBJ2-6 for the parts outside the CDR3, the full variable domain is AAGVIQSPRHLIKEKRETATLKCYPIPRHDTVYWYQQGPGQDPQFLISFYEKMQSDKGSIPDRFSAQQFSDYHSELNMSSLELGDSALYFCASSFGGSPSGANVLTFGAGSRLTVL.

The V and J genes are TRBV5-6 and TRBJ2-5; 8 nucleotides align to TRBD1. Trimming took 0 bases from V and 7 from J; bases not matched to a gene: 17. Per germline, CDR1 SGHDT and CDR2 YYEEEE. This CDR3 region has 18 residues. CDR3 loop: CASSLARDRLKGLTTQYF. The CDR3 nucleotides read TGTGCCAGCAGCTTGGCCAGGGACAGGTTAAAAGGTTTAACGACCCAGTACTTC.

This chain connects TRBV13 to TRBJ2-7, with D possibly called TRBD1 or TRBD2 (5 bases each). Germline V gene data show CDR1 as PRHDT and CDR2 as FYEKMQ (reference sequence). Trimming cost V 1 base and J 3 bases, with 10 bases left between them. This CDR3 spans 14 amino acids. CDR3: CASSLAGRYYEQYF. CDR3 DNA sequence: TGTGCCAGCAGCTTAGCGGGACGGTACTACGAGCAGTACTTC.

The genes are TRBV2 and TRBJ1-2, with 7 bases fitting TRBD1. This CDR3 is built from 14 residues. The germline gives CDR1 SNHLY, CDR2 FYNNEI. The V gene end was trimmed by 1 base and the J gene end by 5 bases; junction bases not matched to a gene: 4. For the CDR3, the DNA is TGTGCCAGCAGTGAAGGGGGACAGATTTATGGCTACACCTTC. Protein sequence: CASSEGGQIYGYTF.

V is TRBV7-6 and J is TRBJ2-7; D is ambiguous. V dropped 5 bases and J dropped 7 bases, with 18 bases sitting between them. The germline CDR1 and CDR2 sequences are SGHVS and FNYEAQ. The CDR3 spans 14 residues. The CDR3 sequence is CASSPPGVGGEQYF. DNA of the CDR3: TGTGCCAGCAGCCCCCCAGGTGTGGGTGGGGAGCAGTACTTC.

This clone has only one observation. CDR3 sequence reads: CSVVKDNRLNTEAFF. The CDR3 nucleotides read TGCAGCGTTGTAAAGGACAACCGATTGAACACTGAAGCTTTCTTT. V gene TRBV29-1 combines with J gene TRBJ1-1, with a tentative D call TRBD1 (5 bases). V lost 4 bases, J lost 0 bases, and 15 bases lay in between. The CDR3 has 15 residues. Per germline, CDR1 SQVTM and CDR2 ANQGSEA. The full variable domain, in which reference TRBV29-1 and TRBJ1-1 provide the parts outside the CDR3, is SAVISQKPSRDICQRGTSLTIQCQVDSQVTMMFWYRQQPGQSLTLIATANQGSEATYESGFVIDKFPISRPNLTFSTLTVSNMSPEDSSIYLCSVVKDNRLNTEAFFGQGTRLTVV.

This clone was picked up a small number of times. The chain joins TRBV28 to TRBJ2-6; no reliable D call. Germline V gene lookup returns CDR1 MDHEN and CDR2 SYDVKM. The CDR3 spans 17 residues. V lost 1 base, J lost 0 bases, and 10 bases lay in between. The CDR3 DNA reads as TGTGCCAGCAGTTTATATTCAGGTCGCTCTGGGGCCAACGTCCTGACTTTC. Its translation: CASSLYSGRSGANVLTF.

The chain carries TRBV5-1 and TRBJ2-7; D is perhaps TRBD1 (6 bases). Germline CDR1 reads SGHRS; CDR2 reads YFSETQ. The CDR3 extends over 14 amino acids. Trimming cost V 4 bases and J 6 bases, with 17 bases left between them. The CDR3 loop is CASSPAGEQAEQYF. The CDR3 nucleotides read TGCGCCAGCAGCCCCGCAGGGGAACAGGCCGAGCAGTACTTC.

V gene TRBV29-1 combines with J gene TRBJ2-5, with D uncertain. The V end was cut by 6 bases, the J end by 4 bases, with 18 bases between. CDR3 length: 14 residues. Germline CDR1 and CDR2: SQVTM and ANQGSEA. The CDR3 nucleotides are TGCAGCGTCACCGTATCCCTTAAAGGAGAGACCCAGTACTTC. Translated, it gives CSVTVSLKGETQYF.

This clone is medium-sized. Other DNA sequences in this sample translate to the same CDR3. The chain employs TRBV5-1 and TRBJ2-1, with unresolved D. In germline, CDR1 is SGHRS, CDR2 YFSETQ. Trimming cost V 5 bases and J 4 bases, with 10 bases left between them. The CDR3 loop spans 13 amino acids. CDR3 sequence reads: CASSLNGYNEQFF. The CDR3 nucleotides read TGCGCCAGCAGTCTGAACGGTTACAATGAGCAGTTCTTC.

In this sample, this clone turned up a few times. The chain combines TRBV10-3 with TRBJ2-2, with TRBD1 matching 10 bases. Germline-derived CDR1 and CDR2 are ENHRY and SYGVKD. The CDR3 consists of 16 residues. V shed 2 bases, J shed 3 bases, and the junction held 3 bases outside the gene matches. The CDR3 DNA is TGTGCCATCAGTGAGAGGGGACAGGGGTACACCGGGGAGCTGTTTTTT. It yields the protein CAISERGQGYTGELFF.

The V gene is TRBV9, the J gene TRBJ2-7; D could derive from TRBD1 or TRBD2 (5 bases each). The CDR3 is 14 residues long. Germline CDR1 is SGDLS and CDR2 is YYNGEE. Trimming took 6 bases from V and 0 from J, leaving 13 bases between them. This chain's CDR3 is CASNPWGSSYEQYF. CDR3 sequence (DNA): TGTGCCAGCAATCCCTGGGGGAGCTCCTACGAGCAGTACTTC.

This clone came up once. The genes are TRBV10-3 and TRBJ2-7; 8 nucleotides agree with TRBD1. J was trimmed by 2 bases and V by 0 bases; bases with no gene match: 3. Per germline, CDR1 ENHRY and CDR2 SYGVKD. The CDR3 covers 15 residues. The CDR3 protein is CAISESGTGTYEQYF. The CDR3 bases are TGTGCCATCAGTGAGTCGGGGACAGGAACCTACGAGCAGTACTTC.

This chain links TRBV27 with TRBJ2-7, with unresolved D. CDR1 and CDR2 (germline): MNHEY, SMNVEV (reference sequence). The length of the CDR3 is 14 residues. V lost 2 bases, J lost 3 bases, and 11 bases lay in between. The chain's CDR3 is CASSLRSVSYEQYF. The CDR3 DNA is TGTGCCAGCAGTTTAAGGTCGGTAAGCTACGAGCAGTACTTC.

Regarding this clone: This sample includes further DNA sequences coding for the same CDR3. V and J are TRBV6-4 and TRBJ2-1; D unclear. Germline V CDR1 and CDR2: MRHNA, SNTAGT. Trimming removed 0 bases from V and 10 bases from J, with 10 bases in between. The CDR3 extends over 13 amino acids. CDR3 region: CASSDSIGDEQFF. As DNA, the CDR3 is TGTGCCAGCAGTGACTCGATAGGTGACGAGCAGTTCTTC.

The V gene is TRBV5-1, the J gene TRBJ2-3; a weak D match, TRBD2 (6 bases). V was trimmed by 2 bases and J by 5 bases, leaving 9 bases between them. This CDR3 has 13 residues. Germline assignment: CDR1 SGHRS and CDR2 YFSETQ. This CDR3 is CASSFSGGDTQYF. CDR3 sequence (DNA): TGCGCCAGCAGCTTTAGCGGAGGAGATACGCAGTATTTT. Based on the CDR3 plus reference TRBV5-1 and TRBJ2-3, the full variable domain is KAGVTQTPRYLIKTRGQQVTLSCSPISGHRSVSWYQQTPGQGLQFLFEYFSETQRNKGNFPGRFSGRQFSNSRSEMNVSTLELGDSALYLCASSFSGGDTQYFGPGTRLTVL.

About this clone itself: One end of the junction varies from germline; a read error may be responsible. The chain is built from TRBV18 and TRBJ2-3; 8 bases fit TRBD2. The CDR3 sequence is 12 residues long. Germline V CDR1 and CDR2: KGHSH, LQKENI. CDR3 nucleotide sequence: TGTGCCGGCTCACCAATGGAGCGGGAGTTGCATTTT. Protein sequence: CAGSPMERELHF. Together with reference TRBV18 and TRBJ2-3, the CDR3 gives the full variable domain: NAGVMQNPRHLVRRRGQEARLRCSPMKGHSHVYWYRQLPEEGLKFMVYLQKENIIDESGMPKERFSAEFPKEGPSILRIQQVVRGDSAAYFCAGSPMERELHFGPGTRLTVL.

The CDR3 coding sequence is TGTGCCACCGCATCGGGTAGTTACGAGCAGTACTTC. Protein sequence: CATASGSYEQYF. The chain is built from TRBV10-3 and TRBJ2-7; D is ambiguous. Between the trimmed V and J ends, which lost 10 bases and 4 bases, there was a span of 14 bases. The CDR3 is made up of 12 amino acids. Per the germline V gene, CDR1 is ENHRY and CDR2 is SYGVKD.

The rearrangement uses TRBV4-1 and TRBJ2-7; 7 nucleotides match TRBD1. The CDR3 spans 16 residues. V shed 1 base, J shed 2 bases, and the junction held 8 bases outside the gene matches. Per germline, CDR1 MGHRA and CDR2 YSYEKL. CDR3 residues: CASSQAQTGQAYEQYF. In DNA, the CDR3 is TGCGCCAGCAGCCAAGCCCAGACAGGGCAAGCCTACGAGCAGTACTTC.

The chain uses TRBV7-6 and TRBJ2-7; D is unclear. The CDR3 runs 13 residues. Germline lookup yields CDR1 SGHVS and CDR2 FNYEAQ. Trimming left V 5 bases short and J 2 bases short, with 10 bases between. Here the CDR3 DNA reads TGTGCCAGCAGCCCTCCGACGGCCTACGAGCAGTACTTC. Amino acids: CASSPPTAYEQYF.

As to this clone: The same CDR3 also results from other DNA sequences found in this sample. This chain links TRBV14 with TRBJ2-7, with 10 nucleotides matching TRBD2. CDR3 length equals 14 residues. Germline loops: CDR1 SGHDN, CDR2 FVKESK. V shed 2 bases, J shed 2 bases, and the junction held 0 bases outside the gene matches. CDR3 sequence (DNA): TGTGCCAGCAGCCAAACTAGCGGGGCCTACGAGCAGTACTTC. It specifies CASSQTSGAYEQYF. The full variable domain, in which reference TRBV14 and TRBJ2-7 provide the parts outside the CDR3, is EAGVTQFPSHSVIEKGQTVTLRCDPISGHDNLYWYRRVMGKEIKFLLHFVKESKQDESGMPNNRFLAERTGGTYSTLKVQPAELEDSGVYFCASSQTSGAYEQYFGPGTRLTVT.

The genes are TRBV29-1 and TRBJ2-1; D might be TRBD2 (6 bases). Trimming pared 4 bases from V and 7 bases from J, leaving 11 bases between. CDR1 is SQVTM, CDR2 ANQGSEA, per germline. The CDR3 contains 12 residues. CDR3 region: CSVVGTPNEQFF. Here the CDR3 DNA reads TGCAGCGTTGTTGGGACTCCAAATGAGCAGTTCTTC.

In DNA form, the CDR3 reads TGTGCCAGCAGCTTACAGGGTCTCGAGCAGTACTTC. The encoded protein is CASSLQGLEQYF. The gene calls are TRBV7-2 and TRBJ2-7; perhaps TRBD1 as D (5 bases). Germline loops: CDR1 SGHTA, CDR2 FQGNSA. CDR3 length: 12 amino acids. Trimming removed 2 bases from V and 6 bases from J, with 8 bases in between.